This TCR beta chain was found in a study of blood T cell repertoires in COVID-19. Study in general: Specimens from acute and convalescent COVID-19 originated in the United States, Italy and Spain. The cDNA or gDNA used as material had been derived from T cells, B-cell-depleted T cells, or PBMCs.

Authors' methods: Estimated nucleated cell counts came from reference gene primer amplification. Here immunoSEQ multiplex PCR was the method, and the copy in TCRdb shows in-frame clones only, minus some. D and trimming come from the DNA, and the V and J calls and clone size come from that table. The sample includes about 300,000 clones, 85% of them seen just once. This clone was seen only a few times. The receptor's source is a human donor in a cohort sampled during active COVID-19. The sequencing input was peripheral blood.

The CDR3 bases are TGTGCCAGCCGTCGACTAGCGGGAGGTCTGGGAGAGACCCAGTACTTC. Encoded protein: CASRRLAGGLGETQYF. The genes are TRBV3-1 (or the pseudogene TRBV3-2) and TRBJ2-5, with TRBD2 matching 13 bases. Trimming removed 8 bases from V and 4 bases from J; junction bases left unmatched: 10. The CDR3 consists of 16 residues. The germline CDR1 and CDR2 sequences are LGHDT and YNNKEL (reference sequence).